Following are 19 T cell receptor beta chains from one sample sequenced in a study of T-cell reconstitution after alpha-beta-depleted transplantation in children. A library of TCRbeta sequences, prepared with unique molecular identifiers, was generated. One entry per CDR3 protein results from TCRdb running MiXCR on the PCR reads. The sample carries about 200,000 distinct CDR3 sequences, around 7% recorded once. The specimen comprised PBMCs, sampled before TCRalphabeta/CD19-depleted stem cell transplant. These receptors came from a boy younger than 10 with acute lymphoblastic leukemia, due to receive a stem cell transplant.

This clonotype was counted at least ten times. The CDR3 nucleotides read TGCGCCAGCAGCCTTTTCCTGGGAGATACGCAGTATTTT. It translates to CASSLFLGDTQYF. This chain joins TRBV5-1 and TRBJ2-3; no clear D. Germline V lookup: CDR1 SGHRS, CDR2 YFSETQ. Trimming removed 4 bases from V and 5 bases from J, with 11 bases in between. The CDR3 is 13 amino acids.

This clonotype was seen at least ten times. Mismatch with germline at one junction end may stem from a read error. This chain links TRBV2 with TRBJ1-3; D is unclear. Per germline, CDR1 SNHLY and CDR2 FYNNEI. The CDR3 runs to 14 residues. The CDR3 coding sequence is TGTGCCAGCAGCGAAGCCGGGGCTGGAAACACCATATATTTT. Translating it yields CASSEAGAGNTIYF.

This clonotype was counted at least ten times. V gene TRBV4-2 combines with J gene TRBJ2-3; 12 positions agree with TRBD2. Germline V gene sequence: CDR1 LGHNA, CDR2 YNFKEQ. The CDR3 is made up of 16 amino acids. The trim removed 4 bases at V and 2 bases at J, leaving 4 bases unmatched. The CDR3 sequence: CASSPRTSGATDTQYF. The DNA of the CDR3 is TGTGCCAGCAGCCCCCGGACTAGCGGGGCCACAGATACGCAGTATTTT.

This clonotype was observed at least ten times. V is TRBV4-2 and J is TRBJ2-2; D is possibly TRBD2 (7 bases). Trimming took 1 base from V and 3 from J, leaving 12 bases between them. Germline CDR1 is LGHNA and CDR2 is YNFKEQ. The CDR3 extends over 16 amino acids. The CDR3 protein is CASSQGGGPDTGELFF. The CDR3 region has the DNA TGTGCCAGCAGCCAAGGGGGGGGGCCGGACACCGGGGAGCTGTTTTTT.

This clonotype was counted many times. At one end, the junction sequence differs from germline, possibly due to a read error. The V and J genes are TRBV29-1 and TRBJ1-4; no clear D gene. Germline V gene lookup returns CDR1 SQVTM and CDR2 ANQGSEA. The length of the CDR3 is 14 residues. CDR3 sequence (DNA): TGCAGCGTTGAAGGGCCCAGAAACGGTGAAAAAATGTTTTTT. This encodes CSVEGPRNGEKMFF.

This rearrangement joins TRBV7-9 to TRBJ2-4, with a tentative D call TRBD2 (6 bases). Trimming left V 2 bases short and J 0 bases short, with 14 bases between. CDR1 is SEHNR, CDR2 FQNEAQ, per germline (reference sequence). The CDR3 runs to 17 residues. The CDR3 region has the DNA TGTGCCAGCAGCTTACTAGTGGGACTCCTAGCCAAAAACATTCAGTACTTC. This sequence encodes CASSLLVGLLAKNIQYF.

V and J are TRBV10-3 and TRBJ2-5; weak D call: TRBD1 (5 bases). The CDR3 runs to 13 residues. Trimming stripped 6 bases from V and 4 bases from J, with 12 bases between. Per the germline V gene, CDR1 is ENHRY and CDR2 is SYGVKD. The CDR3 region is CAIRGLNGETQYF. DNA for the CDR3: TGTGCCATCAGGGGGCTAAATGGAGAGACCCAGTACTTC.

This clonotype came up many times. The chain joins TRBV3-1 to TRBJ2-5; 12 nucleotides line up with TRBD2. Germline assignment: CDR1 LGHDT and CDR2 YNNKEL (reference sequence). The V gene end was trimmed by 6 bases and the J gene end by 6 bases; junction bases not matched to a gene: 11. The length of the CDR3 is 16 residues. CDR3 DNA sequence: TGTGCCAGCAGTGACGCTAGCGGGAGGGCCTGGCAGACCCAGTACTTC. Its translation is CASSDASGRAWQTQYF.

This clonotype appeared many times. The genes are TRBV4-2 and TRBJ2-1; maybe TRBD2 (6 bases). Germline V gives CDR1 LGHNA, CDR2 YNFKEQ. V lost 4 bases to trimming and J lost 4 bases, with 32 bases between them. The CDR3 extends over 21 amino acids. For the CDR3, the DNA is TGTGCCAGCAGCCCGCCGTGGGTCCGGGACTGGCGGATCTTAATATACAATGAGCAGTTCTTC. This encodes CASSPPWVRDWRILIYNEQFF.

At least ten counts were recorded for this clonotype. The chain links TRBV7-2 to TRBJ1-6, with D possibly matching TRBD1 (6 bases). The V end lost 0 bases, the J end lost 5 bases, and 8 bases lay between the germline ends. The germline CDR1 and CDR2 sequences are SGHTA and FQGNSA. CDR3 length: 15 residues. The DNA for the CDR3 is TGTGCCAGCAGCTTAGCGGGACAAGATAATTCACCCCTCCACTTT. Translated, it gives CASSLAGQDNSPLHF.

This clonotype was counted many times. This chain joins TRBV12-5 and TRBJ2-2; D not certain. Germline V gives CDR1 LGHNT, CDR2 FRNRAP. The V and J ends lost 0 bases and 6 bases respectively, with 8 bases between them. This CDR3 is 14 amino acids long. CDR3 residues: CASGLVPGSGELFF. CDR3 DNA: TGTGCTAGTGGTTTGGTACCAGGCTCCGGGGAGCTGTTTTTT.

The chain uses TRBV28 and TRBJ1-2, with 7 positions matching TRBD1. Unmatched junction bases numbered 8, after V lost 6 bases and J lost 7 bases. Germline V lookup: CDR1 MDHEN, CDR2 SYDVKM. The CDR3 is 13 residues long. CDR3 sequence: CASRQGGLSGYTF. CDR3 nucleotides: TGTGCCAGCAGGCAGGGGGGTCTTTCTGGCTACACCTTC.

V is TRBV7-9 and J is TRBJ2-7; 7 bases agree with TRBD2. The CDR3 has 14 amino acids. Germline CDR1 is SEHNR and CDR2 is FQNEAQ (reference sequence). J gave up 4 bases and V 5 bases, and 8 bases lay outside the gene matches. The CDR3 loop reads CASSPRDYQYEQYF. CDR3 coding DNA: TGTGCCAGCAGCCCTCGGGACTACCAGTACGAGCAGTACTTC.

This clonotype was counted only a few times. The CDR3: CATYHAGVGGETQYF. The CDR3 region has the DNA TGTGCCACCTACCACGCAGGGGTGGGCGGAGAGACCCAGTACTTC. The chain links TRBV27 to TRBJ2-5; D might be TRBD1 (6 bases). The V gene lost 10 bases and the J gene lost 4 bases, with 22 bases spanning the gap. CDR3 length: 15 residues. Per germline, CDR1 MNHEY and CDR2 SMNVEV (reference sequence).

This clonotype was picked up a small number of times. This chain connects TRBV7-9 to TRBJ2-2; TRBD1 agrees at 7 bases. There are 15 residues in the CDR3. Germline V gene data show CDR1 as SEHNR and CDR2 as FQNEAQ (reference sequence). The V segment lost 6 bases and the J segment 4 bases; nucleotides outside the gene matches: 8. CDR3 amino acids: CASSYLTGVTGELFF. CDR3 bases: TGTGCCAGCAGTTATTTAACAGGGGTCACCGGGGAGCTGTTTTTT.

This clonotype was seen many times. The chain couples TRBV4-2 to TRBJ2-2; D unclear. V lost 7 bases and J 8 bases, leaving 8 bases between the germline ends. CDR1 is LGHNA and CDR2 is YNFKEQ in the germline V gene. The CDR3 contains 11 residues. The CDR3 is CASTNRGELFF. CDR3 in DNA: TGTGCCAGCACCAACCGGGGGGAGCTGTTTTTT.

At least ten counts were recorded for this clonotype. The chain has TRBV11-2 and TRBJ2-1; TRBD2 agrees at 7 bases. CDR3 length: 16 residues. Germline trimming cut 1 base from V and 2 bases from J; bases unmatched to any gene: 5. The germline gives CDR1 SGHAT, CDR2 FQNNGV. The CDR3 bases are TGTGCCAGCAGCTTAGGGGACCGGGGGGCCTACAATGAGCAGTTCTTC. This codes for CASSLGDRGAYNEQFF. Variable domain in full (rest from reference TRBV11-2 and TRBJ2-1): EAGVAQSPRYKIIEKRQSVAFWCNPISGHATLYWYQQILGQGPKLLIQFQNNGVVDDSQLPKDRFSAERLKGVDSTLKIQPAKLEDSAVYLCASSLGDRGAYNEQFFGPGTRLTVL.

V gene TRBV6-2 or TRBV6-3 combines with J gene TRBJ1-1; D remains unclear. The CDR3 is 17 residues long. Germline V gene data show CDR1 as MNHEY and CDR2 as SVGEGT. V dropped 6 bases and J dropped 0 bases, with 20 bases sitting between them. As DNA, the CDR3 is TGTGCCAGCAGAAGAAGACCGGGCCGAACACTGAACACTGAAGCTTTCTTT. Translating gives CASRRRPGRTLNTEAFF.

As regards this clonotype: With a much larger clone just one base away, this may be a read error. The rearrangement uses TRBV28 and TRBJ2-7, with D tentatively TRBD1 (5 bases). Trimming pared 7 bases from V and 2 bases from J, leaving 21 bases between. Germline V gene sequence: CDR1 MDHEN, CDR2 SYDVKM. This CDR3 comprises 16 residues. The DNA of the CDR3 is TGTGCCAGCACCCAGTCCTCTGGGGCAGGGCCCTACGAGCAGTACTTC. This translates into CASTQSSGAGPYEQYF.